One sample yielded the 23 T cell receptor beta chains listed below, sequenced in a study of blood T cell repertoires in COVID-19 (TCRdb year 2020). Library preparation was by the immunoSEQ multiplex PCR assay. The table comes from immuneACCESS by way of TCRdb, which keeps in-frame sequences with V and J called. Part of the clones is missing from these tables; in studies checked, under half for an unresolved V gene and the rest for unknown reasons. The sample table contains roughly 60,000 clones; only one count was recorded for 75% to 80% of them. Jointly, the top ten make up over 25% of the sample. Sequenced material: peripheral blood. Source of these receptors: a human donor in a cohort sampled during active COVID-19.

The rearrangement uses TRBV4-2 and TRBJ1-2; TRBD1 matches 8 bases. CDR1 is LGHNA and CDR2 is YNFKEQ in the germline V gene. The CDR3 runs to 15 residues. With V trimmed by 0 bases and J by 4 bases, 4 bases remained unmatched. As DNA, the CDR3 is TGTGCCAGCAGCCAAGATCAAGACAGGGGCTATGGCTACACCTTC. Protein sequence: CASSQDQDRGYGYTF.

CDR3 residues: CASSSQGDYEQYF. The CDR3, as DNA: TGCGCCAGCAGCAGTCAGGGGGACTACGAGCAGTACTTC. The chain is built from TRBV5-1 and TRBJ2-7, with 7 nucleotides matching TRBD1. This CDR3 spans 13 amino acids. The V gene end was trimmed by 4 bases and the J gene end by 3 bases; junction bases not matched to a gene: 4. Germline V lookup: CDR1 SGHRS, CDR2 YFSETQ.

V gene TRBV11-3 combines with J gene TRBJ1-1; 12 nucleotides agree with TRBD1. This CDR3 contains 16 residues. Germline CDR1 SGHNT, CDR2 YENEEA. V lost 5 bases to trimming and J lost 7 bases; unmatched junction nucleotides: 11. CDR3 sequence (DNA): TGTGCCAGCAGCCGGAGGGGACAGGGGGCCGGGAGTGAAGCTTTCTTT. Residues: CASSRRGQGAGSEAFF.

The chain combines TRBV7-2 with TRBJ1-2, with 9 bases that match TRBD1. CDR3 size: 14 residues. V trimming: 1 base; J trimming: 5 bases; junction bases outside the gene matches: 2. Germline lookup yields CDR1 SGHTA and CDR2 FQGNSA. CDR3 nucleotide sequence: TGTGCCAGCAGCTTAGTGACAGGGGGTTATGGCTACACCTTC. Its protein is CASSLVTGGYGYTF.

DNA for the CDR3: TGTGCCAGCAGTTACAGTCTATTAGATGGCTACACCTTC. It specifies CASSYSLLDGYTF. V usage is TRBV6-5 and J usage is TRBJ1-2; D is unresolved. Germline V gives CDR1 MNHEY, CDR2 SVGAGI. Deletions cut 2 bases from V and 6 bases from J, with 10 bases between. This CDR3 spans 13 amino acids.

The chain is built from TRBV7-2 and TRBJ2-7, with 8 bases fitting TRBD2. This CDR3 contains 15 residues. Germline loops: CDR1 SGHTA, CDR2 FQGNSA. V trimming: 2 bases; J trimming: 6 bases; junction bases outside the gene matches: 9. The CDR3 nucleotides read TGTGCCAGCAGCTTACAACGGGGGGGCCAGGGCGAGCAGTACTTC. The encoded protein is CASSLQRGGQGEQYF.

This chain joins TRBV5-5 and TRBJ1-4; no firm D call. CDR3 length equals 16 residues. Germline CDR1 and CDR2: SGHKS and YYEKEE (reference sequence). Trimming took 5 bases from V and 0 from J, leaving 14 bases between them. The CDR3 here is CASRRFPGTTNEKLFF. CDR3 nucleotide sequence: TGTGCCAGCAGACGATTCCCAGGAACAACTAATGAAAAACTGTTTTTT.

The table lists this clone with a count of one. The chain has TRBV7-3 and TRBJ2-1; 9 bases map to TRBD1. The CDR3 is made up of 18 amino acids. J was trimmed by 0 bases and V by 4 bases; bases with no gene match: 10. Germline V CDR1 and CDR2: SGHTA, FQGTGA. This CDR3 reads CASSSRVPGQGSYNEQFF. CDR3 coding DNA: TGTGCCAGCAGCTCACGCGTCCCGGGACAGGGCTCCTACAATGAGCAGTTCTTC.

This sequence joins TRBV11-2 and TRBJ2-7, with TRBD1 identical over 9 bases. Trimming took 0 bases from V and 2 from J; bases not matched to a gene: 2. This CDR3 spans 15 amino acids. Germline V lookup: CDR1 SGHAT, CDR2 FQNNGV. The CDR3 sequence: CASSLERTGAYEQYF. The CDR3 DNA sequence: TGTGCCAGCAGCTTAGAACGGACAGGGGCCTACGAGCAGTACTTC.

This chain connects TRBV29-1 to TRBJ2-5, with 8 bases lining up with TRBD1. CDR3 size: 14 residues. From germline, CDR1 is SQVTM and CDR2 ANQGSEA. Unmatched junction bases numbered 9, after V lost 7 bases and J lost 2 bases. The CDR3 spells CSGGTGSLQETQYF. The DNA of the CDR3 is TGCAGCGGAGGGACAGGCTCACTACAAGAGACCCAGTACTTC.

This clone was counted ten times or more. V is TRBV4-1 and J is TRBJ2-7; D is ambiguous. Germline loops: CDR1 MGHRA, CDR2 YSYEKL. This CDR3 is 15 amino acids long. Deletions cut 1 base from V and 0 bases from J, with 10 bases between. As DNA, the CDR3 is TGCGCCAGCAGCCAAGCGCCACTAAGCTCCTACGAGCAGTACTTC. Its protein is CASSQAPLSSYEQYF.

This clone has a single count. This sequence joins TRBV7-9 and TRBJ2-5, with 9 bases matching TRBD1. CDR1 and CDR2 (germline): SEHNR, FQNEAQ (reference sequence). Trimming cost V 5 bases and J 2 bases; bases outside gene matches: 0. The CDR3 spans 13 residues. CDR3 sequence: CASSGTGQETQYF. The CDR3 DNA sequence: TGTGCCAGCAGCGGGACAGGGCAAGAGACCCAGTACTTC.

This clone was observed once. In nucleotides, the CDR3 is TGTGCCAGCTCACCAGCCGCAGGGGGGATTGAAGCTTTCTTT. Amino acids: CASSPAAGGIEAFF. This chain joins TRBV18 and TRBJ1-1, with 7 bases matching TRBD1. In germline, CDR1 is KGHSH, CDR2 LQKENI. J lost 7 bases, V lost 2 bases, and 7 bases had no gene match. The CDR3 spans 14 residues.

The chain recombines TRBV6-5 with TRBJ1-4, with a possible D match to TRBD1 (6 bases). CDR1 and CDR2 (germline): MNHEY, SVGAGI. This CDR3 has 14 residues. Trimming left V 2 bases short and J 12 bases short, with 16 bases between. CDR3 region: CASSYRGDRLELFF. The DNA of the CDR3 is TGTGCCAGCAGTTACAGGGGAGACAGGCTTGAACTGTTTTTT.

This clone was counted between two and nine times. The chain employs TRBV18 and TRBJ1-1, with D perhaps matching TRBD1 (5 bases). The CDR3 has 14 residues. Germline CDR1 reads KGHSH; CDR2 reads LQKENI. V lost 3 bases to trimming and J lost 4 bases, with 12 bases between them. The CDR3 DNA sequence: TGTGCCAGCTCACCTAGGGGCTCCGCCACTGAAGCTTTCTTT. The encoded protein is CASSPRGSATEAFF.

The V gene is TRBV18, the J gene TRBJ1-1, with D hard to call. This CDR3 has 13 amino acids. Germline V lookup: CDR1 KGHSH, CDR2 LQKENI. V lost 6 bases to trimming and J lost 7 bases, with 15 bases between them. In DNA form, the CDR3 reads TGTGCCAGCTCCCCGAGGCGGGAAGATGAAGCTTTCTTT. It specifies CASSPRREDEAFF.

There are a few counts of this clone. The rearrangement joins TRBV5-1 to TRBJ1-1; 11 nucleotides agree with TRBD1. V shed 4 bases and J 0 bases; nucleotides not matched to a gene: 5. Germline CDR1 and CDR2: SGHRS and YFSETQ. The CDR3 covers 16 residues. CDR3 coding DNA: TGCGCCAGCAGCCAAGGACAGGGGGCCGTGAACACTGAAGCTTTCTTT. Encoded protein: CASSQGQGAVNTEAFF.

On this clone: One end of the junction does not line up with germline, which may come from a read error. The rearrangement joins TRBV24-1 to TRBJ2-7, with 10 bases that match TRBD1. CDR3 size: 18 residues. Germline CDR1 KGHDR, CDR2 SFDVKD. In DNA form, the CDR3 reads TGTGCCACCAGTGATTCCTATGGGGGGACAGGGGTCTCCCACGAGCAGTACTTC. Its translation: CATSDSYGGTGVSHEQYF.

The CDR3 loop reads CASRERGGTDTQYF. CDR3 nucleotides: TGTGCCTCAAGGGAGCGGGGGGGCACAGATACGCAGTATTTT. This chain connects TRBV19 to TRBJ2-3; TRBD2 matches 9 bases. The junction had 7 bases not matched to a gene; V was cut back by 11 bases and J by 1 base. This CDR3 has 14 residues. Germline CDR1 LNHDA, CDR2 SQIVND (reference sequence).

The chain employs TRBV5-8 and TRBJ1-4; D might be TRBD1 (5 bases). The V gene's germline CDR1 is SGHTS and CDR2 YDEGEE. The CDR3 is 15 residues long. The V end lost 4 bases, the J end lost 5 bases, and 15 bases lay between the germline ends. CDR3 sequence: CASSPLRGSNEKLFF. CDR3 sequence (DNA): TGTGCCAGCAGCCCCTTAAGGGGCTCAAATGAAAAACTGTTTTTT.

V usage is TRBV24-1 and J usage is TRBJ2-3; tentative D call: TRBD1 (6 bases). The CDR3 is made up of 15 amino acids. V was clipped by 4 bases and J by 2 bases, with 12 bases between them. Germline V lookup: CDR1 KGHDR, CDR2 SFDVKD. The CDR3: CATSDRGHDTDTQYF. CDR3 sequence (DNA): TGTGCCACCAGTGACAGGGGCCATGACACAGATACGCAGTATTTT.

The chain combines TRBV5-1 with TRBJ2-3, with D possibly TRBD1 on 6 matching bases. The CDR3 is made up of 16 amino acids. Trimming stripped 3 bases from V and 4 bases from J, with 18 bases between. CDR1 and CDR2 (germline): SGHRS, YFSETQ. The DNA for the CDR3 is TGCGCCAGCAGCTCGGGGACATCCGCAAGAGCAGATACGCAGTATTTT. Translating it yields CASSSGTSARADTQYF.

The CDR3 DNA sequence: TGTGCCAGCACCGGGCCAGGGTTTGAGCAGTTCTTC. Translation: CASTGPGFEQFF. The rearrangement uses TRBV7-2 and TRBJ2-1; possibly TRBD1 for D (5 bases). The CDR3 loop spans 12 amino acids. Trimming took off 7 bases at V and 9 bases at J, with 13 bases between the two ends. Germline CDR1 and CDR2: SGHTA and FQGNSA.